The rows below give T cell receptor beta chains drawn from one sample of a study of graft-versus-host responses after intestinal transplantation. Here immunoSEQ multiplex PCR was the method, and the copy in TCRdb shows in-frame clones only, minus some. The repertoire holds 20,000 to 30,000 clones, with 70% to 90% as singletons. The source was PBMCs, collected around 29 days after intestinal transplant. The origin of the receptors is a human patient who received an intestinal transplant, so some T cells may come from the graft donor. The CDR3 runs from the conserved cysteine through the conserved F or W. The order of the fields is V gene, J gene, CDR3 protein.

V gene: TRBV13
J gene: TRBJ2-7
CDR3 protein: CASSPGTGAYEQYF

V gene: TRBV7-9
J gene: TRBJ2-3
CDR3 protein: CASSLTDTQYF

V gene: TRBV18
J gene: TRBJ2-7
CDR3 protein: CASSPLGALYSYEQYF

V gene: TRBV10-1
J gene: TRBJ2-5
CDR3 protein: CASSESRGGETQYF

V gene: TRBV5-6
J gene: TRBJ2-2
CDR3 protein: CASSFGNTGELFF

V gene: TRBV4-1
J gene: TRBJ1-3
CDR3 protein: CASSQPGQNAGNTIYF

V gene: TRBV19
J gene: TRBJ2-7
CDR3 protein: CASSIRGREASYEQYF

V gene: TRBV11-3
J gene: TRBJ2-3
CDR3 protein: CASSFPFHRTQYF

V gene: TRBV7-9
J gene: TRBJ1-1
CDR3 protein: CASRAWTGGMILNTEAFF

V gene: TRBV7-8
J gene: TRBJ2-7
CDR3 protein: CASSATGWGQDHYEQYF

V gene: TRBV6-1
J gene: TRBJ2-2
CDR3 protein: CASSDSDGGAGELFF

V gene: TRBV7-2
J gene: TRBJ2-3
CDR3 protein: CASSHYGGQDPTDTQYF

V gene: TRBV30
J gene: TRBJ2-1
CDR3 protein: CAWTSERAREQFF

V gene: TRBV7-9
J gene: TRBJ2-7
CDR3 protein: CASSPSGRGGHEQYF

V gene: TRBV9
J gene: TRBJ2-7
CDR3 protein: CASSVDREQYF

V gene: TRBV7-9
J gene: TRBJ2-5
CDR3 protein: CASSLARGGQETQYF

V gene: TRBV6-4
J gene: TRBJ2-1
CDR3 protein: CASSDNGGMRNEQFF

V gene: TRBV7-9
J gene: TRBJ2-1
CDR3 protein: CASSWGLARYEQFF

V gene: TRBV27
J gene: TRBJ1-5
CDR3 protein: CASSYGVGGNQPQHF

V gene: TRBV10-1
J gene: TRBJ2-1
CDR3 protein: CASRKGANEQFF

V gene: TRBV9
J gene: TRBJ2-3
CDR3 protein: CASSVSTRPQVPDTQYF

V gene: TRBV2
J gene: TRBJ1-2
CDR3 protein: CASSGQGGGNYGYTF

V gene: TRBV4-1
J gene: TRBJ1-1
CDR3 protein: CASSPTGLGTEAFF

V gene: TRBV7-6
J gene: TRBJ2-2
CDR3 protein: CASSSARRQTGAMNTGELFF

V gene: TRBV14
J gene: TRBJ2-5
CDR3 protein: CASSPFGRAQETQYF

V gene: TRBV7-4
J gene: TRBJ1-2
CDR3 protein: CASSDLPALIQGKGYGYTF

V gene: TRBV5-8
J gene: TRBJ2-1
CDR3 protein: CASSVQGAAYNEQFF

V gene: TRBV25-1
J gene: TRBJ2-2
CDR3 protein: CASSPHSWGGLTAGELFF

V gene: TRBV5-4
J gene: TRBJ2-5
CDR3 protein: CASSLQGVQETQYF

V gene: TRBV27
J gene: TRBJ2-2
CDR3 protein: CASSFSEGGWTGELFF

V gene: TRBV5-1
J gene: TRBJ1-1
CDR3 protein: CASSLVGARNTEAFF

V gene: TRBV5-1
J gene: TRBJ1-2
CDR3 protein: CASSLSFARGSGYTF

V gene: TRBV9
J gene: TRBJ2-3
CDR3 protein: CASSRTGSTDTQYF

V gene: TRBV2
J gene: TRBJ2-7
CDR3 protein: CASSDDYEQYF

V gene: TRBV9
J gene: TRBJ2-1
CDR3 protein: CASSVGRYNEQFF

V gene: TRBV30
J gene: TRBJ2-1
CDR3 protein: CAWSEAGANEQFF

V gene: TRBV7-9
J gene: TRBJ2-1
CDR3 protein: CASSLSRIGNEQFF

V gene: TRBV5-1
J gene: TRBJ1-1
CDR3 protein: CASRDKGLGGTEAFF

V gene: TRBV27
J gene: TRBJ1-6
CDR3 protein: CASSRGSYNSPLHF

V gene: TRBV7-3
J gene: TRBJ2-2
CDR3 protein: CASSLIVGRGTGELFF

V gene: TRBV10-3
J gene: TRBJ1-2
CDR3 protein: CAITPSGNANYGYTF

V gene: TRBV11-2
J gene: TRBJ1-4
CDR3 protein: CASSLGVGRGNEKLFF

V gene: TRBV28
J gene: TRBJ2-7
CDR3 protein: CASSLGRYEQYF

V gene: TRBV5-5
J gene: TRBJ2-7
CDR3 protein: CASSLVGDMFGTIYEQYF

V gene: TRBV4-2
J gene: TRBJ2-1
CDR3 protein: CASSQVNNEQFF

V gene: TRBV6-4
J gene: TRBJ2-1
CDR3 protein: CASSDTDRGEQFF

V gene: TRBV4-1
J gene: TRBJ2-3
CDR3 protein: CASTPRWDTDTQYF

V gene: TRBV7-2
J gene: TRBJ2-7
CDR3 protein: CASSLATSYEQYF

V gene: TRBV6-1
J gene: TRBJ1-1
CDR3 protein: CASRRGLNTEAFF

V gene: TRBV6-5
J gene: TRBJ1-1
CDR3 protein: CASTPGGVTEAFF

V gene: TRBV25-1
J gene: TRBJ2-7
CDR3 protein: CASTTAYEQYF

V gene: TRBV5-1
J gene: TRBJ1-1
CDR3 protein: CASSWDSSNTEAFF

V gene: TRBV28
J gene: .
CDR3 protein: CASSTDGYEQYF

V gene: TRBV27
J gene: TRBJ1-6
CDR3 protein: CASRTGDNSPLHF